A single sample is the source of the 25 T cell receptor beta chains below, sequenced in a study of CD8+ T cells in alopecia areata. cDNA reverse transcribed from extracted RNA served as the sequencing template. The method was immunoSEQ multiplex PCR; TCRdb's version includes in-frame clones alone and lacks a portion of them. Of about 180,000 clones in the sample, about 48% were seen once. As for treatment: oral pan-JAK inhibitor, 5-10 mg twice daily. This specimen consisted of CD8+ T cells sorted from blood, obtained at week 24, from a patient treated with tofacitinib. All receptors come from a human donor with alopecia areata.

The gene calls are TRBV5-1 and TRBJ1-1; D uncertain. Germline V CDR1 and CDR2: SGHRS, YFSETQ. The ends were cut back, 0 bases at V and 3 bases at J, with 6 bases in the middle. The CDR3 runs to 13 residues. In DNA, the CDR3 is TGCGCCAGCAGCTTGGTAAGGGACACTGAAGCTTTCTTT. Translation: CASSLVRDTEAFF.

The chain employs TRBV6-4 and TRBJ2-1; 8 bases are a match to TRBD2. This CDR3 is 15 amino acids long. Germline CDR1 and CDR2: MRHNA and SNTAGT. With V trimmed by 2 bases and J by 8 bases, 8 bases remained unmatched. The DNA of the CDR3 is TGTGCCAGCAGTGACAAGGGACTAGGTCTGGATGAGCAGTTCTTC. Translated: CASSDKGLGLDEQFF.

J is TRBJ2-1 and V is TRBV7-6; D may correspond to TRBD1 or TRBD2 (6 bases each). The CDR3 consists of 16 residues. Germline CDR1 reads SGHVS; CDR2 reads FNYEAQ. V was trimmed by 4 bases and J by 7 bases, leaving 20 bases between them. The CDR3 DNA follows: TGTGCCAGCAGCTCCCCCGTGGGGGGCCCTGGAAATGAGCAGTTCTTC. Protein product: CASSSPVGGPGNEQFF.

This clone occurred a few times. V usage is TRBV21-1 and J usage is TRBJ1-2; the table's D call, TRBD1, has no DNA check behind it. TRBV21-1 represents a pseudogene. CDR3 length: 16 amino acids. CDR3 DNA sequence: TGTGCCAGCAGCAAAGCTCCGGGACAGAGGAACTATGGCTACACCTTC. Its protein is CASSKAPGQRNYGYTF.

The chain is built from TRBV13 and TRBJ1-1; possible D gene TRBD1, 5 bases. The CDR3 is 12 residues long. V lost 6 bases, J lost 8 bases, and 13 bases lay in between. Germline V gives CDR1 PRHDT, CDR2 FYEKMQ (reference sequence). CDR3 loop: CASRRRGEEAFF. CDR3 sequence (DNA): TGTGCCAGCAGACGTCGGGGCGAGGAAGCTTTCTTT.

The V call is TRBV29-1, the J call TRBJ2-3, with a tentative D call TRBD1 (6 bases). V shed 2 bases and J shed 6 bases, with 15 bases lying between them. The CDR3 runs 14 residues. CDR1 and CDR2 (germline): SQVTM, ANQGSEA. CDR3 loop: CSVETGRGWDTQYF. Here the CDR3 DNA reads TGCAGCGTTGAAACTGGCAGGGGATGGGATACGCAGTATTTT.

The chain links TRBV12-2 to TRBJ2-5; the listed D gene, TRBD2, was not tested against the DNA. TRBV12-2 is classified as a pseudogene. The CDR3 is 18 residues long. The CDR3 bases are TGTGCAAGTCGCTACGGACTAGCGGGGGTCATGTACCAAGAGACCCAGTACTTC. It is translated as CASRYGLAGVMYQETQYF.

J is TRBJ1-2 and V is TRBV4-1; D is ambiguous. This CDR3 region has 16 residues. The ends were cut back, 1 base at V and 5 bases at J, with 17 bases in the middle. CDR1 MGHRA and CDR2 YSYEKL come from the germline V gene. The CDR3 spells CASSQGRTEDIYGYTF. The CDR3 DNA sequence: TGCGCCAGCAGCCAAGGGAGGACCGAAGACATTTATGGCTACACCTTC.

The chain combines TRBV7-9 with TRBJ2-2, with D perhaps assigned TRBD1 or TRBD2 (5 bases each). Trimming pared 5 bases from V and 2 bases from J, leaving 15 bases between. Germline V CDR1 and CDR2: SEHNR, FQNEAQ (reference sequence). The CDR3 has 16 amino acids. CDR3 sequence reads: CASSPEEGLNTGELFF. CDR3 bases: TGTGCCAGCAGCCCCGAAGAGGGGCTTAACACCGGGGAGCTGTTTTTT.

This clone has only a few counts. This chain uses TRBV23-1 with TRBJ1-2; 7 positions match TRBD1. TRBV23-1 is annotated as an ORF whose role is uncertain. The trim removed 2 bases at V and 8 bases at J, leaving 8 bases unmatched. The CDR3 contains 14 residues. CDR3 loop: CASSQLTGEEGYTF. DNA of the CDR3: TGCGCCAGCAGTCAACTTACAGGGGAAGAAGGCTACACCTTC.

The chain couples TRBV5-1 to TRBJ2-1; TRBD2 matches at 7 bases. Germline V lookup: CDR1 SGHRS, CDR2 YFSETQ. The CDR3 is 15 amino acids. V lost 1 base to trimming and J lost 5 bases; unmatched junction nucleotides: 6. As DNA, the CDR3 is TGCGCCAGCAGCTTGCGGTCTAGCGGCGACAATGAGCAGTTCTTC. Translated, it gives CASSLRSSGDNEQFF.

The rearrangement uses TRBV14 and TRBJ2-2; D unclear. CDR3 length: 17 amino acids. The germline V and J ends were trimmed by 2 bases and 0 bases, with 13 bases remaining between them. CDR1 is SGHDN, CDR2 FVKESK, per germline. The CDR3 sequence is CASSQIGGSPNTGELFF. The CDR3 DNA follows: TGTGCCAGCAGCCAAATTGGCGGCTCTCCGAACACCGGGGAGCTGTTTTTT.

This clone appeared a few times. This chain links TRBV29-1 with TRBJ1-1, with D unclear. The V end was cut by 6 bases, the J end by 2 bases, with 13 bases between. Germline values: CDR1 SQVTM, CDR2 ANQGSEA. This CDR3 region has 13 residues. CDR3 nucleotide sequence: TGCAGCGTAAATAACGAAAGAAACACTGAAGCTTTCTTT. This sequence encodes CSVNNERNTEAFF. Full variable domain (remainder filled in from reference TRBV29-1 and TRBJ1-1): SAVISQKPSRDICQRGTSLTIQCQVDSQVTMMFWYRQQPGQSLTLIATANQGSEATYESGFVIDKFPISRPNLTFSTLTVSNMSPEDSSIYLCSVNNERNTEAFFGQGTRLTVV.

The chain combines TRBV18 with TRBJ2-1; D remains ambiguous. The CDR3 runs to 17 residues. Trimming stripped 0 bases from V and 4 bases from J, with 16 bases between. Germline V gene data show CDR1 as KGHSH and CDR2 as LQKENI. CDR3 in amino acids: CASSPPAPEGQYNEQFF. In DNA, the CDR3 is TGTGCCAGCTCACCACCGGCCCCGGAAGGCCAGTACAATGAGCAGTTCTTC.

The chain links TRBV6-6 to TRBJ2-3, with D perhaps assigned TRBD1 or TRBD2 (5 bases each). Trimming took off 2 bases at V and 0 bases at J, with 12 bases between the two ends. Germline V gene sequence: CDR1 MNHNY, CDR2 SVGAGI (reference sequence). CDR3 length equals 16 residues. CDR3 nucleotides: TGTGCCAGCAGTTACCCCCAGAGGGGTAGCACAGATACGCAGTATTTT. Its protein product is CASSYPQRGSTDTQYF.

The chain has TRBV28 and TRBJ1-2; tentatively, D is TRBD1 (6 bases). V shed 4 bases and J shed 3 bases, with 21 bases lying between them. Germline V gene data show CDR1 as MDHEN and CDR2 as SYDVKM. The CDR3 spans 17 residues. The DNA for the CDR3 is TGTGCCAGCAGTTATGGTCCAGGGGTACTGTCTGACTATGGCTACACCTTC. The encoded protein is CASSYGPGVLSDYGYTF.

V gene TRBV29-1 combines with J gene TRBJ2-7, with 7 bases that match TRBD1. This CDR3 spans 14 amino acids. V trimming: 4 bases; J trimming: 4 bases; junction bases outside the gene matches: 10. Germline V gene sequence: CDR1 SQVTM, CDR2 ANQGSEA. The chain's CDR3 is CSVVEGASTYEQYF. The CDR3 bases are TGCAGCGTTGTTGAGGGGGCATCGACGTACGAGCAGTACTTC.

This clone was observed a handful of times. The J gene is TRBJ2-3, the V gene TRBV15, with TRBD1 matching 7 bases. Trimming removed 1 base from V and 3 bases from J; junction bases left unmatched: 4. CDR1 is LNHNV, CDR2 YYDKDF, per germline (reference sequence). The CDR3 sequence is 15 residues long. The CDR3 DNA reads TGTGCCACCAGCAGAGCACAGGGGATGACAGATACGCAGTATTTT. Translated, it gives CATSRAQGMTDTQYF.

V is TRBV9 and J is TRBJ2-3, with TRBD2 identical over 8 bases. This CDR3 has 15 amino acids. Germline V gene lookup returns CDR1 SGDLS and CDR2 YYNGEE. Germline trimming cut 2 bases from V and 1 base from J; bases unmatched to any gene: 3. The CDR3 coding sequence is TGTGCCAGCAGCGTTCGAGCGGGGGGCACAGATACGCAGTATTTT. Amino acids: CASSVRAGGTDTQYF. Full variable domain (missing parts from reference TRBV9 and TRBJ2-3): DSGVTQTPKHLITATGQRVTLRCSPRSGDLSVYWYQQSLDQGLQFLIQYYNGEERAKGNILERFSAQQFPDLHSELNLSSLELGDSALYFCASSVRAGGTDTQYFGPGTRLTVL.

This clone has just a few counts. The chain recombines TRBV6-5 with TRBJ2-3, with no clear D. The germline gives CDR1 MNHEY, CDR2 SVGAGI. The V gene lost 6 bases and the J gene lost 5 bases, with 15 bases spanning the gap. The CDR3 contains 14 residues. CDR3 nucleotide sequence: TGTGCCAGCAGAACCGTAGTGGTAGGAGATACGCAGTATTTT. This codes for CASRTVVVGDTQYF.

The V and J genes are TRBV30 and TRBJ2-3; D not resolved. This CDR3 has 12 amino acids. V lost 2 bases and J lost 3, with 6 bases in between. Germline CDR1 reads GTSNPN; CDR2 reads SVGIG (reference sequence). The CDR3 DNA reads TGTGCCTGGAGTATCGGTACAGATACGCAGTATTTT. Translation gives CAWSIGTDTQYF.

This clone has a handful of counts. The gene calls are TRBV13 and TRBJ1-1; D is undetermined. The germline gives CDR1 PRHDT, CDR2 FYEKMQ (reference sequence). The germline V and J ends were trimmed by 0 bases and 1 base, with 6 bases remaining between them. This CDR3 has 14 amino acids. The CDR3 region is CASSLGGGNTEAFF. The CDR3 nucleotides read TGTGCCAGCAGCTTAGGAGGAGGGAACACTGAAGCTTTCTTT.

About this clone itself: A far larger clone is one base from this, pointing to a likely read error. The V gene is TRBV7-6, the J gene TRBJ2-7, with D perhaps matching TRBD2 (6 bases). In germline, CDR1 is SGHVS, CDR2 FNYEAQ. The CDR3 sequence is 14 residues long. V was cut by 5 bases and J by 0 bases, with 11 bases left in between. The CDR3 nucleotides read TGTGCCAGCAGCCAAGTAGCGGACTCCTACGAGCAGTACTTC. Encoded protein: CASSQVADSYEQYF. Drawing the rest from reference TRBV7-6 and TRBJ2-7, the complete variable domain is GAGVSQSPRYKVTKRGQDVALRCDPISGHVSLYWYRQALGQGPEFLTYFNYEAQQDKSGLPNDRFSAERPEGSISTLTIQRTEQRDSAMYRCASSQVADSYEQYFGPGTRLTVT.

The CDR3 protein is CASSLAGPVGRSNSPLHF. In DNA form, the CDR3 reads TGTGCCAGCAGCTTAGCCGGTCCCGTGGGTCGGTCAAATTCACCCCTCCACTTT. The chain is built from TRBV7-2 and TRBJ1-6; D not certain. The CDR3 is 18 residues long. Deletions cut 0 bases from V and 7 bases from J, with 19 bases between. CDR1 and CDR2 from the germline V gene are SGHTA and FQGNSA.

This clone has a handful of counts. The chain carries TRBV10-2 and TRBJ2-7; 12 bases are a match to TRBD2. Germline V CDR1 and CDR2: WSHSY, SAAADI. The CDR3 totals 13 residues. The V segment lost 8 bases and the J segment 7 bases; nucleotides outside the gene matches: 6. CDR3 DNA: TGCGCCAGCTCACTAGCGGGGGGCAGGGAGCAGTACTTC. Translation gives CASSLAGGREQYF.